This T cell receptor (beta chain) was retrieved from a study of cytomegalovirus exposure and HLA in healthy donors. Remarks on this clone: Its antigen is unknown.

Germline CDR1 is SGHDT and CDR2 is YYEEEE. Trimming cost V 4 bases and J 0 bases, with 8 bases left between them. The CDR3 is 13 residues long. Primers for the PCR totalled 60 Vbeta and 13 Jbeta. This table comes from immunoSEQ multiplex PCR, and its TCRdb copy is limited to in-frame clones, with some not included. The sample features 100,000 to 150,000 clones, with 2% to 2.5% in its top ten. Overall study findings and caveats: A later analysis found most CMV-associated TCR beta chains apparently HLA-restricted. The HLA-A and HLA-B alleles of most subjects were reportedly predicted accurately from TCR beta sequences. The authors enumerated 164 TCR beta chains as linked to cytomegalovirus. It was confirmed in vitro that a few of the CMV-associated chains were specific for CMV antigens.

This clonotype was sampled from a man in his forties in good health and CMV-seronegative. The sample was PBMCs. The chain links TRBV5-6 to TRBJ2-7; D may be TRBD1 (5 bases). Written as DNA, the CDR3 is TGTGCCAGCAGCCAACAGGACTCCTACGAGCAGTACTTC. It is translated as CASSQQDSYEQYF.